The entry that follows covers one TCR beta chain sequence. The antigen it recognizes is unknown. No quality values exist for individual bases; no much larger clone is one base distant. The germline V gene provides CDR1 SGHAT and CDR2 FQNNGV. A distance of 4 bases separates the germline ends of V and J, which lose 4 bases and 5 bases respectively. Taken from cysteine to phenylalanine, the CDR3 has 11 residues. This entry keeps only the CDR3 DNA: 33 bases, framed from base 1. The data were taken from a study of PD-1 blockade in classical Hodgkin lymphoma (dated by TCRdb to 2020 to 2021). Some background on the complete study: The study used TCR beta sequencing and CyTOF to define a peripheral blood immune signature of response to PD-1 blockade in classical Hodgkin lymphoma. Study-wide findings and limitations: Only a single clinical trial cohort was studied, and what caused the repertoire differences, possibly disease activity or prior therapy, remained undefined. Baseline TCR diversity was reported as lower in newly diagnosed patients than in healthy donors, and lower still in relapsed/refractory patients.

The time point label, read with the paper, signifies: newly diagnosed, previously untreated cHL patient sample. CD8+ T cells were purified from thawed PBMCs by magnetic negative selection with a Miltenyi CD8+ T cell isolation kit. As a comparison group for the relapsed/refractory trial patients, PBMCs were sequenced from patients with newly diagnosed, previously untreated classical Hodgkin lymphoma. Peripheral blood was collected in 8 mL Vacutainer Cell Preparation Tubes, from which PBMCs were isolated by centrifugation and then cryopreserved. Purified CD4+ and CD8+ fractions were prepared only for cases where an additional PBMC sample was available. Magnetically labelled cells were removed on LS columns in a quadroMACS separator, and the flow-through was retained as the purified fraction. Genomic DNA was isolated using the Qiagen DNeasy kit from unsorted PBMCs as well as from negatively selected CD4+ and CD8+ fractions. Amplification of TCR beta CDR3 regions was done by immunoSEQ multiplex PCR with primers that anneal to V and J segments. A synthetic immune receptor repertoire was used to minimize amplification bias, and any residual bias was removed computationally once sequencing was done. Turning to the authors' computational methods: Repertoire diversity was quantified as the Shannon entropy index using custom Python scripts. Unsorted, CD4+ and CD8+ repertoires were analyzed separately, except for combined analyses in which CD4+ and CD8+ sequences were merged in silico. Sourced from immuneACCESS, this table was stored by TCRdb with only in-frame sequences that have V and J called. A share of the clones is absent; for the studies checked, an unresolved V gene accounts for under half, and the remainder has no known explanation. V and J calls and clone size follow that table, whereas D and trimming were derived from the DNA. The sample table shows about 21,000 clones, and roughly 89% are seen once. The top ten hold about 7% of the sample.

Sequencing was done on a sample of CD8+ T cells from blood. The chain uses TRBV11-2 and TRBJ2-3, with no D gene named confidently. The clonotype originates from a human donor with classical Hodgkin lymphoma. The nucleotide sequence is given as TGTGCCAGCAGCTCCCGAGATACGCAGTATTTT. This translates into CASSSRDTQYF.